Listed below are T cell receptor beta chains from one sample, sequenced in a study of blood T cell repertoires in COVID-19. Generated by immunoSEQ multiplex PCR, the TCRdb table keeps only in-frame clones and is missing some. Of 80,000 to 95,000 clones listed, 88% were seen once; the top ten hold about 6.7%. The sample taken for sequencing was peripheral blood. These receptors were collected from a man aged 65-85 years with acute or convalescent COVID-19. Each CDR3 is given with its conserved first and last residue.

CDR3 protein,J gene,V gene
CASSRGQGSNQPQHF,TRBJ1-5,TRBV3-1/TRBV3-2
CASSFLAGTGRTEAFF,TRBJ1-1,TRBV28
CAWSEGYEQFF,TRBJ2-1,TRBV30
CASSHTTQGTNEKLFF,TRBJ1-4,TRBV27
CASSQPGVHGYTF,TRBJ1-2,TRBV3-1/TRBV3-2
CASSSGSSPLHF,TRBJ1-6,TRBV28
CASSLGTGLAEAFF,TRBJ1-1,TRBV10-1
CASIIMSGTGRYGYTF,TRBJ1-2,TRBV5-6
CASSSAPGLAGSNEQFF,TRBJ2-1,TRBV5-1
CASSLLQGEGGYTF,TRBJ1-2,TRBV6-5
CATSRGAGFGYEQYF,TRBJ2-7,TRBV15
CAISPRAASTDTQYF,TRBJ2-3,TRBV10-3
CASSIFPNRGDQPQHF,TRBJ1-5,TRBV19
CASSTSDRGDTEAFF,TRBJ1-1,TRBV19
CASSLQGGETQYF,TRBJ2-5,TRBV5-5
CASTGTGSTDTQYF,TRBJ2-3,TRBV7-9
CASSSPGGTEAFF,TRBJ1-1,TRBV6-5
CASSLASIRSYNSPLHF,TRBJ1-6,TRBV7-2
CASSTTGIGNTIYF,TRBJ1-3,TRBV9
CASSIDRELQETQYF,TRBJ2-5,TRBV19
CASSQLGQGRQPQHF,TRBJ1-5,TRBV5-5
CASSQGETGGSRAFF,TRBJ1-1,TRBV4-2
CASSQDHGKSPNTEAFF,TRBJ1-1,TRBV4-3
CAWSIQGAYGYTF,TRBJ1-2,TRBV30
CASLTQGSGANVLTF,TRBJ2-6,TRBV28
CACPGPASMVETQYF,TRBJ2-5,TRBV30
CASSLDRVNQPQHF,TRBJ1-5,TRBV2
CASSFQVSTDTQYF,TRBJ2-3,TRBV7-2
CASSYGDREGGEQYF,TRBJ2-7,TRBV6-2/TRBV6-3
CASIPRGSSGSYDEQFF,TRBJ2-1,TRBV7-2
CASSLVLGTGPYEQYF,TRBJ2-7,TRBV7-9
CSVPRQGSLGNTIYF,TRBJ1-3,TRBV29-1
CASSPTTDEQYF,TRBJ2-7,TRBV18
CASSFVSRTDTQYF,TRBJ2-3,TRBV5-4
CASSLGQGAGNQPQHF,TRBJ1-5,TRBV5-6
CASIPRDMRNTIYF,TRBJ1-3,TRBV6-5
CASSQDRGAIAKNIQYF,TRBJ2-4,TRBV3-1/TRBV3-2
CSVDRRGESSTDTQYF,TRBJ2-3,TRBV29-1
CASSATVGANTEAFF,TRBJ1-1,TRBV18
CASSQGAFNEQFF,TRBJ2-1,TRBV3-1/TRBV3-2
CASSPVAELFF,TRBJ2-2,TRBV12-3/TRBV12-4
CASSWSMGQGSSEAFF,TRBJ1-1,TRBV5-8
CASSWGQGQVEKLFF,TRBJ1-4,TRBV5-8
CASSLSGVGSSPLHF,TRBJ1-6,TRBV25-1
CASSWGLADNEQFF,TRBJ2-1,TRBV7-9
CASSQTWGTPTGKLFF,TRBJ1-4,TRBV4-3
CASSASTLNTGELFF,TRBJ2-2,TRBV5-4
CASSLDGAKEPQHF,TRBJ1-5,TRBV5-1
CASSLGAEYGYTF,TRBJ1-2,TRBV12-3/TRBV12-4
CASSSQGWRGAMNEQFF,TRBJ2-1,TRBV7-9
CAWSSHLPAAYEQYF,TRBJ2-7,TRBV30